This entry lists 31 T cell receptor beta chains sequenced from one sample in a study of beta chain features in type 1 diabetes. Study observations and caveats: Researchers report that Type 1 diabetes patients had moderately but significantly shorter TCRB CDR3s across all four CD4+ subsets.

Reverse transcription of all isolated RNA meant that expressed TCRB transcripts were sequenced. Only in-frame clones appear in the TCRdb table, and some are missing; sequencing was by immunoSEQ multiplex PCR. The table has hundreds of thousands of clones, approximately 11% seen once. What these receptors recognize is not known. Sequenced input: naive CD4+ T cells from blood. The receptors originated from a man aged 30-40 years with type 1 diabetes.

On this clone: The identical CDR3 is also encoded by other nucleotide sequences in the sample. This chain uses TRBV7-2 with TRBJ1-5; D possibly corresponds to TRBD1 (5 bases). Deletions cut 4 bases from V and 5 bases from J, with 9 bases between. The CDR3 length is 13 residues. The germline CDR1 and CDR2 sequences are SGHTA and FQGNSA. The DNA of the CDR3 is TGTGCCAGCAGCTCCCAGGGCTATCAGCCCCAGCATTTT. Translated: CASSSQGYQPQHF.

The chain uses TRBV5-1 and TRBJ2-1; 7 bases align to TRBD1. With V trimmed by 6 bases and J by 0 bases, 9 bases remained unmatched. The CDR3 has 16 residues. Germline V gene data show CDR1 as SGHRS and CDR2 as YFSETQ. CDR3 in DNA: TGCGCCAGCAACTCACGACAGGGTTCCTCCTACAATGAGCAGTTCTTC. Translating gives CASNSRQGSSYNEQFF.

The chain is built from TRBV6-5 and TRBJ2-7; a weak D match, TRBD2 (6 bases). Germline V gene lookup returns CDR1 MNHEY and CDR2 SVGAGI. CDR3 length: 15 amino acids. Trimming took 1 base from V and 0 from J, leaving 10 bases between them. The chain's CDR3 is CASSYYPGSSYEQYF. The CDR3 nucleotides read TGTGCCAGCAGTTACTACCCCGGGAGCTCCTACGAGCAGTACTTC.

The chain joins TRBV4-2 to TRBJ1-2; no reliable D call. Germline CDR1 and CDR2: LGHNA and YNFKEQ. V was shortened by 3 bases and J by 2 bases, with 13 bases between the two germline ends. This CDR3 region has 15 residues. The CDR3 nucleotides read TGTGCCAGCAGCCATGCCGCCCAGTCAAACTATGGCTACACCTTC. Its translation is CASSHAAQSNYGYTF.

This clone was seen a few times. CDR3 bases: TGTGCCAGCAGCTCCCGCGGGAGCTCCTACAATGAGCAGTTCTTC. This codes for CASSSRGSSYNEQFF. This chain connects TRBV5-4 to TRBJ2-1; 7 bases agree with TRBD2. Germline trimming cut 3 bases from V and 0 bases from J; bases unmatched to any gene: 3. Germline V gives CDR1 SGHNT, CDR2 YYREEE (reference sequence). The CDR3 loop spans 15 amino acids.

The rearrangement joins TRBV28 to TRBJ2-7, with D tentatively TRBD2 (6 bases). Per germline, CDR1 MDHEN and CDR2 SYDVKM. V gave up 5 bases and J gave up 6 bases, with 20 bases separating them. This CDR3 comprises 15 residues. The CDR3 DNA is TGTGCCAGCAGTACCGTCGGCGGCGGGGTTGCCGAGCAGTACTTC. It encodes CASSTVGGGVAEQYF.

Only a few counts were recorded for this clone. The chain links TRBV28 to TRBJ2-7; D unresolved. The CDR3 length is 13 residues. Germline loops: CDR1 MDHEN, CDR2 SYDVKM. V shed 2 bases and J shed 4 bases, with 9 bases lying between them. CDR3 DNA sequence: TGTGCCAGCAGTTTAGGTTCAGGTTACGAGCAGTACTTC. This codes for CASSLGSGYEQYF.

This clone was detected only a few times. The chain carries TRBV25-1 and TRBJ2-7; D not resolved. Germline V gives CDR1 MGHDK, CDR2 SYGVNS. The CDR3 runs 14 residues. The V and J ends lost 10 bases and 4 bases respectively, with 20 bases between them. The CDR3 loop is CATEQPGIGYEQYF. The DNA for the CDR3 is TGTGCCACCGAACAACCAGGAATTGGGTACGAGCAGTACTTC.

Here the CDR3 reads CASSLKAGASEQFF. The CDR3 bases are TGTGCCAGCAGCTTGAAGGCAGGGGCTTCGGAGCAGTTCTTC. This chain links TRBV5-4 with TRBJ2-1; maybe TRBD1 (6 bases). Deletions cut 1 base from V and 10 bases from J, with 15 bases between. The germline V gene encodes CDR1 SGHNT and CDR2 YYREEE (reference sequence). The CDR3 runs 14 residues. Together with reference TRBV5-4 and TRBJ2-1, the CDR3 gives the full variable domain: ETGVTQSPTHLIKTRGQQVTLRCSSQSGHNTVSWYQQALGQGPQFIFQYYREEENGRGNFPPRFSGLQFPNYSSELNVNALELDDSALYLCASSLKAGASEQFFGPGTRLTVL.

The rearrangement uses TRBV6-5 and TRBJ2-1; D possibly corresponds to TRBD2 (5 bases). Deletions cut 5 bases from V and 3 bases from J, with 8 bases between. This CDR3 has 13 amino acids. Germline CDR1 and CDR2: MNHEY and SVGAGI. The CDR3 DNA follows: TGTGCCAGCAGTCCCGGGGACTACAATGAGCAGTTCTTC. Translated: CASSPGDYNEQFF.

This clone was seen a handful of times. The rearrangement joins TRBV9 to TRBJ1-1; D is undetermined. V lost 0 bases to trimming and J lost 4 bases, with 10 bases between them. The CDR3 totals 14 residues. The germline gives CDR1 SGDLS, CDR2 YYNGEE. Written as DNA, the CDR3 is TGTGCCAGCAGCGTAGGTGTAACGGGCACTGAAGCTTTCTTT. Translated, it gives CASSVGVTGTEAFF.

This clone has a handful of counts. This chain links TRBV28 with TRBJ2-5, with TRBD2 matching over 7 bases. The length of the CDR3 is 16 residues. V lost 6 bases and J lost 5; bases outside the gene matches: 15. The germline V gene encodes CDR1 MDHEN and CDR2 SYDVKM. Here the CDR3 DNA reads TGTGCCAGCAGATTGCTCGGGGAGGGACGGTCTGAGACCCAGTACTTC. Its protein is CASRLLGEGRSETQYF. The whole variable domain, remainder taken from reference TRBV28 and TRBJ2-5, is DVKVTQSSRYLVKRTGEKVFLECVQDMDHENMFWYRQDPGLGLRLIYFSYDVKMKEKGDIPEGYSVSREKKERFSLILESASTNQTSMYLCASRLLGEGRSETQYFGPGTRLLVL.

This clone was found a few times. The chain uses TRBV6-5 and TRBJ2-3, with 8 positions matching TRBD2. The CDR3 loop spans 14 amino acids. Germline CDR1 reads MNHEY; CDR2 reads SVGAGI. Losses at the gene ends were 6 bases for V and 3 bases for J; bases not matched to a gene: 5. CDR3 region: CASSTREGTDTQYF. The CDR3 DNA sequence: TGTGCCAGCAGCACCCGGGAGGGTACAGATACGCAGTATTTT.

The V gene is TRBV19, the J gene TRBJ2-5; D is perhaps TRBD2 (5 bases). In germline, CDR1 is LNHDA, CDR2 SQIVND (reference sequence). CDR3 length: 14 residues. V lost 3 bases, J lost 0 bases, and 8 bases lay in between. CDR3 protein: CASSIRGNQETQYF. In DNA, the CDR3 is TGTGCCAGTAGTATCCGAGGGAACCAAGAGACCCAGTACTTC.

This clone was seen only a few times. V usage is TRBV28 and J usage is TRBJ2-4; 8 bases align to TRBD2. CDR3 length: 15 residues. Germline V gene data show CDR1 as MDHEN and CDR2 as SYDVKM. V lost 5 bases and J lost 0; bases outside the gene matches: 3. The CDR3 nucleotides read TGTGCCAGCAGTATTAGCGGGGAAGCCAAAAACATTCAGTACTTC. It specifies CASSISGEAKNIQYF.

This clone was counted between two and nine times. V and J are TRBV5-4 and TRBJ2-7; 7 bases fit TRBD1. The CDR3 extends over 15 amino acids. Germline CDR1 SGHNT, CDR2 YYREEE (reference sequence). Trimming cost V 5 bases and J 0 bases; bases outside gene matches: 8. In nucleotides, the CDR3 is TGTGCCAGCAGATCGGAACAGGGGTCCTCCTACGAGCAGTACTTC. It encodes CASRSEQGSSYEQYF.

The V call is TRBV29-1, the J call TRBJ2-1; 7 nucleotides agree with TRBD2. The CDR3 contains 13 residues. The J segment lost 7 bases and the V segment lost 6 bases, leaving 9 bases of the junction unmatched. Germline values: CDR1 SQVTM, CDR2 ANQGSEA. This CDR3 reads CSVKRGGVNEQFF. The CDR3 DNA follows: TGCAGCGTAAAACGTGGGGGGGTGAATGAGCAGTTCTTC.

The chain recombines TRBV4-3 with TRBJ1-1, with a tentative D call TRBD1 (6 bases). CDR3 length equals 14 residues. Germline V gene sequence: CDR1 LGHNA, CDR2 YSLEER. The V gene lost 4 bases and the J gene lost 2 bases, with 11 bases spanning the gap. The CDR3 nucleotides read TGCGCCAGCAGCCTAGGACAGCTCAACACTGAAGCTTTCTTT. This codes for CASSLGQLNTEAFF.

The chain combines TRBV13 with TRBJ2-7; D call uncertain. Germline CDR1 reads PRHDT; CDR2 reads FYEKMQ (reference sequence). There are 12 residues in the CDR3. Trimming stripped 2 bases from V and 4 bases from J, with 6 bases between. The CDR3 loop is CASSLRRYEQYF. CDR3 sequence (DNA): TGTGCCAGCAGCTTACGCCGGTACGAGCAGTACTTC.

This clone was detected only a few times. The chain has TRBV11-2 and TRBJ2-1; weak D call: TRBD2 (6 bases). V shed 5 bases and J shed 0 bases, with 11 bases lying between them. The germline V gene encodes CDR1 SGHAT and CDR2 FQNNGV. CDR3 length: 15 amino acids. CDR3 bases: TGTGCCAGCAGCCGTAGCGGCAGCTCCTACAATGAGCAGTTCTTC. As protein: CASSRSGSSYNEQFF. Together with reference TRBV11-2 and TRBJ2-1, the CDR3 gives the full variable domain: EAGVAQSPRYKIIEKRQSVAFWCNPISGHATLYWYQQILGQGPKLLIQFQNNGVVDDSQLPKDRFSAERLKGVDSTLKIQPAKLEDSAVYLCASSRSGSSYNEQFFGPGTRLTVL.

The chain has TRBV7-2 and TRBJ2-3, with 12 bases identical to TRBD2. In germline, CDR1 is SGHTA, CDR2 FQGNSA. The V segment lost 0 bases and the J segment 1 base; nucleotides outside the gene matches: 5. The CDR3 covers 18 residues. CDR3 sequence (DNA): TGTGCCAGCAGCTTAGCGTTAACTAGCGGGGGGCGCACAGATACGCAGTATTTT. This codes for CASSLALTSGGRTDTQYF.

This clone has only a few counts. The chain joins TRBV2 to TRBJ2-1; D is possibly TRBD1 (6 bases). V lost 6 bases, J lost 10 bases, and 10 bases lay in between. CDR3 length equals 11 residues. Germline V lookup: CDR1 SNHLY, CDR2 FYNNEI. In nucleotides, the CDR3 is TGTGCCAGCAGGGCCACAGGGGAGCAGTTCTTC. Translating gives CASRATGEQFF.

The chain links TRBV4-3 to TRBJ1-4; no reliable D call. The CDR3 is 12 amino acids. Germline V gives CDR1 LGHNA, CDR2 YSLEER. V was clipped by 1 base and J by 7 bases, with 4 bases between them. The CDR3 DNA is TGCGCCAGCAGCCAAGTCGGTGAAAAACTGTTTTTT. This codes for CASSQVGEKLFF.

The gene calls are TRBV7-9 and TRBJ2-5, with 13 bases that match TRBD2. V shed 5 bases, J shed 2 bases, and the junction held 8 bases outside the gene matches. CDR1 and CDR2 (germline): SEHNR, FQNEAQ (reference sequence). The CDR3 extends over 17 amino acids. In nucleotides, the CDR3 is TGTGCCAGCAGCCTAGGACTAGCGGGGGTACAACAAGAGACCCAGTACTTC. Its translation: CASSLGLAGVQQETQYF.

This sequence joins TRBV11-2 and TRBJ1-2; TRBD1 aligns across 7 bases. The CDR3 is 14 residues long. Germline V gene lookup returns CDR1 SGHAT and CDR2 FQNNGV. Trimming at V came to 3 bases and at J to 4 bases, leaving 5 bases not matched to a gene. As DNA, the CDR3 is TGTGCCAGCAGCTTCCCGACAGGGTCCTATGGCTACACCTTC. This codes for CASSFPTGSYGYTF.

This clone was observed a handful of times. This chain uses TRBV2 with TRBJ2-2; 10 nucleotides line up with TRBD2. The CDR3 runs 15 residues. J lost 5 bases, V lost 5 bases, and 5 bases had no gene match. In germline, CDR1 is SNHLY, CDR2 FYNNEI. CDR3 coding DNA: TGTGCCAGCAGTTTAGCGGGGGGAGAGACCGGGGAGCTGTTTTTT. Protein product: CASSLAGGETGELFF.

This clone showed up just a few times. This sequence joins TRBV27 and TRBJ2-1; TRBD2 matches 11 bases. CDR1 is MNHEY, CDR2 SMNVEV, per germline (reference sequence). V lost 5 bases, J lost 5 bases, and 5 bases stayed unmatched. CDR3 length equals 15 residues. CDR3 loop: CASSALTSGDNEQFF. The CDR3 coding sequence is TGTGCCAGCAGTGCCTTGACTAGCGGGGACAATGAGCAGTTCTTC.

This clone was counted between two and nine times. V and J are TRBV6-4 and TRBJ2-3; the D is unclear. Germline loops: CDR1 MRHNA, CDR2 SNTAGT. V gave up 4 bases and J gave up 6 bases, with 14 bases separating them. The CDR3 totals 14 residues. CDR3 nucleotide sequence: TGTGCCAGCAGTGCCTCGTCCCAGGTCGATACGCAGTATTTT. Translating it yields CASSASSQVDTQYF.

This clone has a count of ten or more. The chain is built from TRBV4-3 and TRBJ2-7, with D hard to call. The V gene's germline CDR1 is LGHNA and CDR2 YSLEER. V was pared by 1 base and J by 2 bases, with 9 bases between. The CDR3 length is 14 residues. CDR3 protein: CASSQGNGAYEQYF. The CDR3 nucleotides are TGCGCCAGCAGCCAAGGAAACGGTGCCTACGAGCAGTACTTC.

This clone was observed a few times. In nucleotides, the CDR3 is TGTGCCAGCAGTGAAGGGACTAGGATCGCGCAGTATTTT. Translated, it gives CASSEGTRIAQYF. V gene TRBV2 combines with J gene TRBJ2-3, with 7 bases lining up with TRBD2. Per germline, CDR1 SNHLY and CDR2 FYNNEI. V shed 1 base and J 10 bases; nucleotides not matched to a gene: 5. The CDR3 spans 13 residues.

This rearrangement joins TRBV30 to TRBJ1-6, with 7 bases fitting TRBD1. Losses at the gene ends were 6 bases for V and 7 bases for J; bases not matched to a gene: 3. The CDR3 is 12 amino acids. The germline CDR1 and CDR2 sequences are GTSNPN and SVGIG (reference sequence). The CDR3 loop is CACDRENSPLHF. In DNA form, the CDR3 reads TGTGCCTGCGACAGGGAAAATTCACCCCTCCACTTT. The full variable domain, its missing parts supplied by reference TRBV30 and TRBJ1-6, is SQTIHQWPATLVQPVGSPLSLECTVEGTSNPNLYWYRQAAGRGLQLLFYSVGIGQISSEVPQNLSASRPQDRQFILSSKKLLLSDSGFYLCACDRENSPLHFGNGTRLTVT.